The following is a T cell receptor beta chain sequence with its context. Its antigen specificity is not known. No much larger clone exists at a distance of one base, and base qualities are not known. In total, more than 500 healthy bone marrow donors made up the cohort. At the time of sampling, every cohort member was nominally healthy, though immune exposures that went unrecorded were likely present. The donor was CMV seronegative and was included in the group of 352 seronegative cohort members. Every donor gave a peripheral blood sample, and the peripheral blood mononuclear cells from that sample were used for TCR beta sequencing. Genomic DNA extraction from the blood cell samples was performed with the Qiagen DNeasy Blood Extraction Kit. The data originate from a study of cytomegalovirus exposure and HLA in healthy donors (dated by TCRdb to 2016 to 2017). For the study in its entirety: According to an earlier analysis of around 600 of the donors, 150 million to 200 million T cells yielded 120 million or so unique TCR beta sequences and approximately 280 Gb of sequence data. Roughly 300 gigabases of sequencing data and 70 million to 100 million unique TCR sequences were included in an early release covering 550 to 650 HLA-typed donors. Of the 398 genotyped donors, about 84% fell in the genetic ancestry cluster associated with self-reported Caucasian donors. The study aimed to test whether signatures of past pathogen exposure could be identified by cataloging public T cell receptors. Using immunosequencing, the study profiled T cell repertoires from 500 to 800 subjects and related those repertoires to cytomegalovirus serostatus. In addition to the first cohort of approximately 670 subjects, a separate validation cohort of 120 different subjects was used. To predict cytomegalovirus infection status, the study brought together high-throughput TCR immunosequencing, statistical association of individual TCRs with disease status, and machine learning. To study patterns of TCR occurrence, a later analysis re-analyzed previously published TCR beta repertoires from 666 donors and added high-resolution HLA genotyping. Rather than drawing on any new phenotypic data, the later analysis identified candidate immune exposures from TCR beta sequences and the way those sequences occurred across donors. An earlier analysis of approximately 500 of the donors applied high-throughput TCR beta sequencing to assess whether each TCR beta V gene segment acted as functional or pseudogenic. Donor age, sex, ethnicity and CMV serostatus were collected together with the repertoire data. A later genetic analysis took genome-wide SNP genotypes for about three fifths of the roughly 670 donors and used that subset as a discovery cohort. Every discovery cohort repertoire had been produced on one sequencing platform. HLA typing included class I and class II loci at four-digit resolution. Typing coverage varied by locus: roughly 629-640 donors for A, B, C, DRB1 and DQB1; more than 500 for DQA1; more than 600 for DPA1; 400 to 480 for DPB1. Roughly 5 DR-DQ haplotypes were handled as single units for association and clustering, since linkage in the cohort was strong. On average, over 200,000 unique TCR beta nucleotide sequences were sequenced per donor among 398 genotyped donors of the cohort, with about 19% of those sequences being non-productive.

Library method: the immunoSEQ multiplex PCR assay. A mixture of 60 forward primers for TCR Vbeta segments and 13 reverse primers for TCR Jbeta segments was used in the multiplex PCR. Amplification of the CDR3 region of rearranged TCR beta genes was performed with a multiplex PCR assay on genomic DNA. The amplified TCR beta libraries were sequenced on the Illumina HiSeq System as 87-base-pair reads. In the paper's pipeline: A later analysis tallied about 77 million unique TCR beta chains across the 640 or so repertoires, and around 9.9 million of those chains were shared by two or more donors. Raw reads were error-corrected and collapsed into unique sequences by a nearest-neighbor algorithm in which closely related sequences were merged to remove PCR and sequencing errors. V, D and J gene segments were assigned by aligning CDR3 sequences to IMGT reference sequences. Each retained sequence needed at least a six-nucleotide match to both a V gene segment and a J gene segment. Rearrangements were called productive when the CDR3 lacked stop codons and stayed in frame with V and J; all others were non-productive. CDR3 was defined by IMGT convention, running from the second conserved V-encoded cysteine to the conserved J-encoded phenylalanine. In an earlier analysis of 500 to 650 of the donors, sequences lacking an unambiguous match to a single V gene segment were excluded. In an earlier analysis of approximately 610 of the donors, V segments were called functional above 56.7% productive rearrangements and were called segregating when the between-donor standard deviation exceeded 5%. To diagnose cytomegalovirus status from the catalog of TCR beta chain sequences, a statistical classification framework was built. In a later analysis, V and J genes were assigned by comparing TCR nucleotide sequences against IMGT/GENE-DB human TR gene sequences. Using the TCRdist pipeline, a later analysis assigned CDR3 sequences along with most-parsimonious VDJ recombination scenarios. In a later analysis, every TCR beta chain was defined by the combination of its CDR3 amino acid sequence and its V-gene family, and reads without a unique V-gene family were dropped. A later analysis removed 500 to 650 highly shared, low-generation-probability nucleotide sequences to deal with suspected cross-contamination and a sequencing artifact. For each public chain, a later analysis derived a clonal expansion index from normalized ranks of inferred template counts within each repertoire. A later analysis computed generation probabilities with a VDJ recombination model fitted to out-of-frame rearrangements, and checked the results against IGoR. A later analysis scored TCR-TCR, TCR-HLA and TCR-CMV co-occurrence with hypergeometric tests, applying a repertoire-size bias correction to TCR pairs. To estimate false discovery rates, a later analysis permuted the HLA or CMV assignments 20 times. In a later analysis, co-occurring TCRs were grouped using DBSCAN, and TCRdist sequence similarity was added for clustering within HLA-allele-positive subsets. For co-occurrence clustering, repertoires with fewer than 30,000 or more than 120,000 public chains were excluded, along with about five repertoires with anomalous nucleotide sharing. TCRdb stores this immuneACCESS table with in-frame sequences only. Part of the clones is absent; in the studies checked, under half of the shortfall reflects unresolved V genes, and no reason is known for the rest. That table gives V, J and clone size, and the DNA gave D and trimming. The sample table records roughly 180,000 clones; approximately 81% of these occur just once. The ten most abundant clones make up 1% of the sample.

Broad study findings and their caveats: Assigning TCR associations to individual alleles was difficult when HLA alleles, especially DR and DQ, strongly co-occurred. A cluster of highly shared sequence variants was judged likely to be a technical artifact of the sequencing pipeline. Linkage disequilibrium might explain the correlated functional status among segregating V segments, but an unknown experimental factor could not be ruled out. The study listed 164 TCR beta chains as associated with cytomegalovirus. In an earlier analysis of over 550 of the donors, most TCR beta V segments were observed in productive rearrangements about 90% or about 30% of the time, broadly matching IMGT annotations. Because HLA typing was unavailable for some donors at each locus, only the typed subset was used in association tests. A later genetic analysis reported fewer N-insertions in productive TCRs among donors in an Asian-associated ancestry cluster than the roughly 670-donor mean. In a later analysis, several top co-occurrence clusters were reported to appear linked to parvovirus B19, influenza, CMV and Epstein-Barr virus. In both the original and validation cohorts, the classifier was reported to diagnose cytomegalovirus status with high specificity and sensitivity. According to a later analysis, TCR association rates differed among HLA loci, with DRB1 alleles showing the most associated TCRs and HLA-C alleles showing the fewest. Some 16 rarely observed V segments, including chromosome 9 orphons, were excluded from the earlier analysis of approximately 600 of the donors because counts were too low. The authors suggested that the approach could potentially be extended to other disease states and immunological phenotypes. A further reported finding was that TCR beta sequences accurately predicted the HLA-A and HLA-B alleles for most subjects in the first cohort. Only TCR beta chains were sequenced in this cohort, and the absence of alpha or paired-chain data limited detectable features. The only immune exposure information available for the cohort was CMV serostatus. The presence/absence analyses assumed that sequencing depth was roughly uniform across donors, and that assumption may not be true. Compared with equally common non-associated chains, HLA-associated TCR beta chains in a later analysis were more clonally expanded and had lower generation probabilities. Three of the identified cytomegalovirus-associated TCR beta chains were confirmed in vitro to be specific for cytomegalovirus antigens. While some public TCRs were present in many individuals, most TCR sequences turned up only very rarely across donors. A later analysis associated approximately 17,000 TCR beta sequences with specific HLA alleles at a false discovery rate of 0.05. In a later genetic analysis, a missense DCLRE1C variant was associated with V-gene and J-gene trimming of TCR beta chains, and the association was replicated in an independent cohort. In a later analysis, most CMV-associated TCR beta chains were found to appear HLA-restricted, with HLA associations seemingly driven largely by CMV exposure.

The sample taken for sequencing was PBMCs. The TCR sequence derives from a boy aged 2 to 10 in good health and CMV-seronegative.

The DNA sequence is TGCGCCAGCAGCGCAGTCGTCGGGACTACCGACAATGAGCAGTTCTTC. Its translation is CASSAVVGTTDNEQFF. Recombination linked TRBV5-1 to TRBJ2-1; 7 bases in between match TRBD2. V has 4 bases trimmed and J has 5 bases trimmed; junction bases matching no gene number 12. The CDR3 runs 16 residues from the cysteine to the phenylalanine. Of the read, only the CDR3 DNA is kept; its 48 bases are in frame from base 1. CDR1 SGHRS and CDR2 YFSETQ are derived from the germline V gene.